Shown below are 14 T cell receptor beta chains from a single sample sequenced in a study of cytomegalovirus exposure and HLA in healthy donors. The PCR was carried out with 60 Vbeta primers and 13 Jbeta primers. Some clones are missing from TCRdb's copy, which holds only in-frame ones; the method was immunoSEQ multiplex PCR. The sample consists of approximately 120,000 clones, 81% of them appearing once. The sample comprised PBMCs. Receptors were obtained from a young man in good health and CMV-seropositive.

The chain recombines TRBV5-1 with TRBJ1-1; TRBD1 might be the D (6 bases). Germline loops: CDR1 SGHRS, CDR2 YFSETQ. The CDR3 contains 16 residues. V was shortened by 0 bases and J by 8 bases, with 20 bases between the two germline ends. The DNA of the CDR3 is TGCGCCAGCAGCTTGGGACAGGCGACGTTTCGATCCGAAGCTTTCTTT. Translated: CASSLGQATFRSEAFF.

This chain uses TRBV2 with TRBJ2-7; D possibly corresponds to TRBD2 (5 bases). Per germline, CDR1 SNHLY and CDR2 FYNNEI. Trimming removed 4 bases at V and 0 bases at J, with 16 bases between. CDR3 length equals 16 residues. The CDR3 spells CASSVLTAGSSYEQYF. In DNA form, the CDR3 reads TGTGCCAGCAGTGTTCTTACTGCTGGGAGCTCCTACGAGCAGTACTTC.

This sequence joins TRBV9 and TRBJ2-3; TRBD2 is a possible D gene (6 bases). The CDR3 runs to 13 residues. Looked up from germline, CDR1 is SGDLS and CDR2 is YYNGEE. V was shortened by 6 bases and J by 6 bases, with 14 bases between the two germline ends. DNA of the CDR3: TGTGCCAGCACCCGGTTTGGGGGGGATACGCAGTATTTT. Its translation: CASTRFGGDTQYF. Using reference TRBV9 and TRBJ2-3 for the parts outside the CDR3, the full variable domain is DSGVTQTPKHLITATGQRVTLRCSPRSGDLSVYWYQQSLDQGLQFLIQYYNGEERAKGNILERFSAQQFPDLHSELNLSSLELGDSALYFCASTRFGGDTQYFGPGTRLTVL.

The V and J genes are TRBV5-4 and TRBJ1-2; 12 nucleotides align to TRBD1. This CDR3 is 17 amino acids long. Germline CDR1 is SGHNT and CDR2 is YYREEE (reference sequence). The V gene end was trimmed by 4 bases and the J gene end by 7 bases; junction bases not matched to a gene: 14. CDR3 nucleotide sequence: TGTGCCAGCAGCAGAACGGGACAGGGGGCTAGTCTTCGTGGCTACACCTTC. Amino acid sequence: CASSRTGQGASLRGYTF.

The rearrangement links TRBV6-1 to TRBJ2-7; possible D gene TRBD1, 5 bases. The CDR3 consists of 14 residues. Trimming cost V 4 bases and J 3 bases, with 13 bases left between them. CDR1 is MNHNS, CDR2 SASEGT, per germline. The CDR3 sequence: CASSVGDSLYEQYF. CDR3 nucleotides: TGTGCCAGCAGTGTTGGAGACAGCCTCTACGAGCAGTACTTC.

This chain links TRBV6-5 with TRBJ1-2; D remains unclear. Trimming removed 7 bases at V and 2 bases at J, with 11 bases between. Germline CDR1 and CDR2: MNHEY and SVGAGI. The length of the CDR3 is 13 residues. This CDR3 reads CASTATRNYGYTF. CDR3 sequence (DNA): TGTGCCAGCACCGCGACAAGAAACTATGGCTACACCTTC.

The chain recombines TRBV11-3 with TRBJ1-1; D perhaps matches TRBD1 (6 bases). Germline assignment: CDR1 SGHNT and CDR2 YENEEA. The CDR3 spans 13 residues. V lost 2 bases and J 5 bases, leaving 9 bases between the germline ends. The CDR3 here is CASSLFQGTEAFF. CDR3 in DNA: TGTGCCAGCAGCTTATTTCAGGGGACTGAAGCTTTCTTT.

This clone has only a few counts. CDR3 sequence reads: CASSLGKLSAGNTIYF. The CDR3 region has the DNA TGCGCCAGCAGCTTGGGCAAACTCTCTGCTGGAAACACCATATATTTT. The V and J genes are TRBV5-1 and TRBJ1-3; D gene uncertain. V lost 0 bases and J 2 bases, leaving 12 bases between the germline ends. The V gene's germline CDR1 is SGHRS and CDR2 YFSETQ. The CDR3 loop spans 16 amino acids.

About this clone: This same CDR3 is encoded by further DNA sequences in the sample. The rearrangement links TRBV19 to TRBJ2-5; weak D call: TRBD2 (5 bases). The germline CDR1 and CDR2 sequences are LNHDA and SQIVND (reference sequence). The V end lost 2 bases, the J end lost 3 bases, and 7 bases lay between the germline ends. The CDR3 is 13 amino acids. The CDR3 protein is CASSITGKETQYF. CDR3 sequence (DNA): TGTGCCAGTAGTATAACGGGGAAAGAGACCCAGTACTTC.

The V and J genes are TRBV9 and TRBJ2-7, with TRBD1 identical over 10 bases. The germline gives CDR1 SGDLS, CDR2 YYNGEE. The CDR3 is 14 amino acids. V trimming: 7 bases; J trimming: 4 bases; junction bases outside the gene matches: 8. CDR3 bases: TGTGCCAGCGGACCCGGGACAGGGGAATACGAGCAGTACTTC. Amino acids: CASGPGTGEYEQYF.

The chain uses TRBV4-1 and TRBJ1-1; 8 bases agree with TRBD1. Per germline, CDR1 MGHRA and CDR2 YSYEKL. CDR3 size: 15 residues. J lost 0 bases, V lost 1 base, and 1 base had no gene match. As DNA, the CDR3 is TGCGCCAGCAGCCAAGCAGGGGGCTTGAACACTGAAGCTTTCTTT. This encodes CASSQAGGLNTEAFF.

The rearrangement uses TRBV7-2 and TRBJ2-1; a weak D match, TRBD2 (7 bases). Germline values: CDR1 SGHTA, CDR2 FQGNSA. The CDR3 has 18 residues. The V end was cut by 4 bases, the J end by 5 bases, with 24 bases between. This CDR3 is CASSSPRGAGFGNNEQFF. The CDR3 DNA reads TGTGCCAGCAGCTCCCCCCGGGGGGCCGGGTTTGGAAACAATGAGCAGTTCTTC.

The V gene is TRBV6-6, the J gene TRBJ2-5, with 8 nucleotides matching TRBD1. The V segment lost 6 bases and the J segment 1 base; nucleotides outside the gene matches: 4. The CDR3 spans 14 residues. Looked up from germline, CDR1 is MNHNY and CDR2 is SVGAGI (reference sequence). CDR3 region: CASSKGTGQETQYF. In DNA form, the CDR3 reads TGTGCCAGCAGCAAGGGGACAGGCCAAGAGACCCAGTACTTC.

The V and J genes are TRBV11-2 and TRBJ1-6; TRBD1 agrees at 10 bases. Germline V CDR1 and CDR2: SGHAT, FQNNGV. The V gene end was trimmed by 4 bases and the J gene end by 6 bases; junction bases not matched to a gene: 3. This CDR3 has 15 residues. The CDR3 reads CASSYRTGGNSPLHF. The DNA of the CDR3 is TGTGCCAGCAGCTACCGGACAGGGGGTAATTCACCCCTCCACTTT.